A single sample gave rise to the 8 T cell receptor beta chains below, sequenced in a study of CD8+ T cells in alopecia areata. Specified treatment: oral pan-JAK inhibitor, 5-10 mg twice daily. Investigators isolated RNA and reverse transcribed it into cDNA to act as the sequencing template. Here immunoSEQ multiplex PCR was the method, and the copy in TCRdb shows in-frame clones only, minus some. The data contain approximately 160,000 clones, less than 70% of them singletons. Sequencing was performed on CD4+ T cells sorted from blood, taken at week 24, from a patient treated with tofacitinib. The origin of the receptors is a human donor with alopecia areata.

This sequence joins TRBV7-9 and TRBJ1-1, with D perhaps TRBD1 (6 bases). CDR3 length: 15 amino acids. Germline lookup yields CDR1 SEHNR and CDR2 FQNEAQ (reference sequence). Trimming stripped 4 bases from V and 6 bases from J, with 18 bases between. CDR3 nucleotides: TGTGCCAGCAGCTCCCCTGGCCAGGGGTACGCTGAAGCTTTCTTT. Residues: CASSSPGQGYAEAFF. The whole variable domain, remainder taken from reference TRBV7-9 and TRBJ1-1, is DTGVSQNPRHKITKRGQNVTFRCDPISEHNRLYWYRQTLGQGPEFLTYFQNEAQLEKSRLLSDRFSAERPKGSFSTLEIQRTEQGDSAMYLCASSSPGQGYAEAFFGQGTRLTVV.

The CDR3 region is CSAPTPRTDCYSNQPQHF. CDR3 DNA sequence: TGCAGCGCCCCTACGCCTAGGACGGATTGCTATAGCAATCAGCCCCAGCATTTT. The gene calls are TRBV29-1 and TRBJ1-5; D uncertain. V shed 7 bases and J shed 0 bases, with 25 bases lying between them. CDR1 is SQVTM and CDR2 is ANQGSEA in the germline V gene. This CDR3 is built from 18 residues.

The gene calls are TRBV6-6 and TRBJ1-1; D is uncertain. The CDR3 contains 12 residues. Trimming shortened V by 2 bases and J by 7 bases, and 8 bases separated the two germline ends. The germline V gene has CDR1 MNHNY and CDR2 SVGAGI (reference sequence). Here the CDR3 DNA reads TGTGCCAGCAGTTACGCGACGGATGAAGCTTTCTTT. Its translation is CASSYATDEAFF.

This clone was counted between two and nine times. The chain links TRBV5-1 to TRBJ1-1, with D tentatively TRBD1 (5 bases). This CDR3 is built from 15 residues. The V gene lost 0 bases and the J gene lost 3 bases, with 12 bases spanning the gap. Germline lookup yields CDR1 SGHRS and CDR2 YFSETQ. This CDR3 reads CASSLESGAHTEAFF. CDR3 nucleotides: TGCGCCAGCAGCTTGGAATCCGGGGCGCACACTGAAGCTTTCTTT. The complete variable domain, with remaining parts taken from reference TRBV5-1 and TRBJ1-1, reads KAGVTQTPRYLIKTRGQQVTLSCSPISGHRSVSWYQQTPGQGLQFLFEYFSETQRNKGNFPGRFSGRQFSNSRSEMNVSTLELGDSALYLCASSLESGAHTEAFFGQGTRLTVV.

This clone was observed once. This chain's CDR3 is CASSLSPGGGGLGNEQFF. The CDR3 DNA is TGTGCCAGCAGCTTATCACCTGGCGGGGGGGGCCTTGGGAATGAGCAGTTCTTC. The genes are TRBV7-2 and TRBJ2-1; 9 bases map to TRBD2. The CDR3 totals 18 residues. V gave up 2 bases and J gave up 7 bases; unmatched junction bases: 15. The germline gives CDR1 SGHTA, CDR2 FQGNSA.

This clone was recorded a few times. The chain couples TRBV15 to TRBJ2-1; D is tentatively TRBD1 or TRBD2 (6 bases each). From germline, CDR1 is LNHNV and CDR2 YYDKDF (reference sequence). V lost 0 bases to trimming and J lost 1 base, with 10 bases between them. This CDR3 is 16 amino acids long. The CDR3, as DNA: TGTGCCACCAGCAGAGATACGGGGGCTTCCTACAATGAGCAGTTCTTC. Its translation: CATSRDTGASYNEQFF.

With respect to this clone: This specimen includes other DNA sequences encoding the same CDR3. This sequence joins TRBV6-5 and TRBJ1-2; the D is unclear. CDR1 MNHEY and CDR2 SVGAGI come from the germline V gene. Trimming shortened V by 5 bases and J by 3 bases, and 10 bases separated the two germline ends. The CDR3 spans 13 residues. CDR3 nucleotides: TGTGCCAGCAGTCCAGGAGCGGACTATGGCTACACCTTC. Translated, it gives CASSPGADYGYTF.

This clone was seen more than once but under ten times. The J gene is TRBJ1-1, the V gene TRBV30, with 11 nucleotides matching TRBD1. After removal of 3 bases from V and 0 bases from J, the junction contained 15 bases not matched to a gene. The CDR3 loop spans 19 amino acids. Germline CDR1 and CDR2: GTSNPN and SVGIG (reference sequence). The CDR3 is CAWSRTGTGGWGLNTEAFF. CDR3 in DNA: TGTGCCTGGAGCCGAACCGGGACAGGGGGTTGGGGCCTGAACACTGAAGCTTTCTTT.